This TCR beta chain was retrieved from a study of blood T cell repertoires in COVID-19. About the study: Sites across the United States, Italy and Spain contributed samples from acute and convalescent COVID-19. From T cells, B-cell-depleted T cells, or PBMCs came the material, which was cDNA or gDNA.

Germline-derived CDR1 and CDR2 are MGHRA and YSYEKL. This CDR3 is built from 16 residues. The ends lost 4 bases at V and 7 bases at J; junction bases unmatched: 9. Authors' analysis steps: Nucleated cell number was recorded as an estimate derived from reference gene primer amplification. Clones were sequenced by immunoSEQ multiplex PCR, and TCRdb holds only the in-frame ones, with some missing. The DNA gave D and trimming, while V, J and clone size come from that table. The table records approximately 150,000 clones, roughly 77% of them present only once. This clone was recorded only once. The TCR sequence derives from a man aged 55 to 69 with acute or convalescent COVID-19. The V and J genes are TRBV4-1 and TRBJ2-2; 10 bases line up with TRBD2. The sample was peripheral blood. In DNA, the CDR3 is TGCGCCAGCAGCCCGGGACTAGCGCGGGGTGGCGGGGAGCTGTTTTTT. Protein product: CASSPGLARGGGELFF.